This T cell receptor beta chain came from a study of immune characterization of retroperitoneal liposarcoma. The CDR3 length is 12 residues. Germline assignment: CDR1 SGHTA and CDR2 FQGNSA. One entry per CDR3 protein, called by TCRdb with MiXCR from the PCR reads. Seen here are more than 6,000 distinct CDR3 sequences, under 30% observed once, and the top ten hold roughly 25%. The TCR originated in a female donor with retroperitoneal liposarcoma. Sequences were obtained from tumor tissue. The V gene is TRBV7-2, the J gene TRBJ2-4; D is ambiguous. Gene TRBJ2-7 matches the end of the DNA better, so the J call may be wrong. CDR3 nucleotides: TGTGCCAGCAGCTTAGCGCCTGCCGAGCAGTACTTC. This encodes CASSLAPAEQYF.